These T cell receptor beta chains were read from a single sample in a study of cytotoxic CD8 clonotypes in ibrutinib-treated CLL. Clones were read by immunoSEQ multiplex PCR, and TCRdb kept only the in-frame ones, dropping some. The profile shows about 300,000 clones, roughly three quarters of them singletons. The sequences come from PBMCs, collected at disease progression, from a patient treated with ibrutinib. These receptor sequences come from a human donor with chronic lymphocytic leukemia. CDR3s include the opening cysteine and the closing phenylalanine or tryptophan. The order of the fields is CDR3 DNA, CDR3 protein, J gene, D gene, clone size, V gene. The D gene is left open where the match is weak. Only part of the rows carry a size: once, few, many, or a class if the clone is expanded.

CDR3 DNA: TGTGCCAGTAAAGTTACAGGGTCGAACACTGAAGCTTTCTTT
CDR3 protein: CASKVTGSNTEAFF
J gene: TRBJ1-1
D gene: -
clone size: few
V gene: TRBV19

CDR3 DNA: TGTGCCAGCAGCAGGGGACTAGCGGGCAGGACCGGGGAGCTGTTTTTT
CDR3 protein: CASSRGLAGRTGELFF
J gene: TRBJ2-2
D gene: TRBD2
clone size: -
V gene: TRBV7-3

CDR3 DNA: TGCGCCAGCAGCCCCTTTTCAGGACAGGGGGCCGGCGAGCAGTACTTC
CDR3 protein: CASSPFSGQGAGEQYF
J gene: TRBJ2-7
D gene: TRBD1
clone size: few
V gene: TRBV4-1

CDR3 DNA: TGTGCCATCAAGCCGGGCCAGTACTACGAGCAGTACTTC
CDR3 protein: CAIKPGQYYEQYF
J gene: TRBJ2-7
D gene: -
clone size: -
V gene: TRBV10-3

CDR3 DNA: TGCGCCAGCAGCATAAGACAGGGGACAACTGAAGCTTTCTTT
CDR3 protein: CASSIRQGTTEAFF
J gene: TRBJ1-1
D gene: TRBD1
clone size: many
V gene: TRBV5-1

CDR3 DNA: TGTGCCAGCAGCCAAGTAGGGGGCCCTGGCTACACCTTC
CDR3 protein: CASSQVGGPGYTF
J gene: TRBJ1-2
D gene: TRBD1
clone size: -
V gene: TRBV4-2

CDR3 DNA: TGTGCCAGCAGTGAACGAGACAGGGAGAACGAGACCCAGTACTTC
CDR3 protein: CASSERDRENETQYF
J gene: TRBJ2-5
D gene: TRBD1
clone size: -
V gene: TRBV2

CDR3 DNA: TGCGCCAGCAGCCAAGAGACCCCAGACAGGGTGATACGCTCTGGGGCCAACGTCCTGACTTTC
CDR3 protein: CASSQETPDRVIRSGANVLTF
J gene: TRBJ2-6
D gene: TRBD1
clone size: -
V gene: TRBV4-3

CDR3 DNA: TGTGCCAGCAGCTTACTTCTTAACGAGCAGTACTTC
CDR3 protein: CASSLLLNEQYF
J gene: TRBJ2-7
D gene: -
clone size: -
V gene: TRBV13

CDR3 DNA: TGTGCCAGCAACCAGCGGAGGGTTCTGTATGGCTACACCTTC
CDR3 protein: CASNQRRVLYGYTF
J gene: TRBJ1-2
D gene: -
clone size: -
V gene: TRBV28